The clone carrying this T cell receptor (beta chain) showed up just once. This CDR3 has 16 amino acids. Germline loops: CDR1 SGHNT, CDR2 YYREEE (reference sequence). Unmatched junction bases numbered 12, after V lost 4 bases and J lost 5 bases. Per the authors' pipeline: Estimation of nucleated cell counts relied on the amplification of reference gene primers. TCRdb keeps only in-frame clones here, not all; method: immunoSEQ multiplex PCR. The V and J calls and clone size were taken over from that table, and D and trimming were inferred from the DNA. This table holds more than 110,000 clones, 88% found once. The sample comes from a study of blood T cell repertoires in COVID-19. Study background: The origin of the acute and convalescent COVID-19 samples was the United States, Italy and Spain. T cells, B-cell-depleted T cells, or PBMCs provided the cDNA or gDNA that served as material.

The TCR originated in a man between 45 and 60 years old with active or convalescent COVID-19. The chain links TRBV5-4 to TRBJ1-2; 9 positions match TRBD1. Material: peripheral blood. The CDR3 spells CASSTLQTGGVYGYTF. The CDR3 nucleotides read TGTGCCAGCAGCACCCTTCAGACAGGGGGGGTTTATGGCTACACCTTC.